This passage covers 30 T cell receptor beta chains from one sample sequenced in a study of Ad26.COV2.S vaccination and SARS-CoV-2 variants. The treatment here: 15 to 20 received Ad26.COV2.S at low or high dose, single or two shots; several received placebo; per-sample allocation not given. The samples date from day 63 after the first vaccine or placebo injection. Only in-frame clones appear in the TCRdb table, and some are missing; sequencing was by immunoSEQ multiplex PCR. The table has hundreds of thousands of clones, about 80% seen once; the top ten hold around 7.3%. The material sequenced was peripheral blood, taken in a trial of Ad26.COV2.S vaccine versus placebo. The source of these receptors is a person between 18 and 59 years old who received the Ad26.COV2.S COVID-19 vaccine or a placebo.

This sequence joins TRBV6-5 and TRBJ1-1; D is ambiguous. The CDR3 loop spans 14 amino acids. Looked up from germline, CDR1 is MNHEY and CDR2 is SVGAGI. V was shortened by 3 bases and J by 1 base, with 9 bases between the two germline ends. CDR3 DNA: TGTGCCAGCAGTTATGGCCGGAAGAACACTGAAGCTTTCTTT. Protein sequence: CASSYGRKNTEAFF.

The chain joins TRBV5-5 to TRBJ2-3, with TRBD2 identical over 15 bases. This CDR3 is built from 17 residues. The V gene end was trimmed by 4 bases and the J gene end by 6 bases; junction bases not matched to a gene: 9. Germline values: CDR1 SGHKS, CDR2 YYEKEE (reference sequence). The CDR3: CASSPRTSGGADDTQYF. The CDR3 bases are TGTGCCAGCAGCCCCCGGACTAGCGGGGGGGCCGATGATACGCAGTATTTT.

The chain recombines TRBV19 with TRBJ2-2; maybe TRBD1 (6 bases). CDR3 length: 16 amino acids. The germline V and J ends were trimmed by 4 bases and 2 bases, with 14 bases remaining between them. Germline CDR1 LNHDA, CDR2 SQIVND (reference sequence). The CDR3 region has the DNA TGTGCCAGTAGTAGCCAGGGGACAAGAAACACCGGGGAGCTGTTTTTT. Translated, it gives CASSSQGTRNTGELFF.

The chain links TRBV6-5 to TRBJ1-6, with 8 bases identical to TRBD1. The germline gives CDR1 MNHEY, CDR2 SVGAGI. V gave up 0 bases and J gave up 7 bases; unmatched junction bases: 2. CDR3 length equals 15 residues. Here the CDR3 DNA reads TGTGCCAGCAGTTACTCGACAGGGGTGAATTCACCCCTCCACTTT. It codes for CASSYSTGVNSPLHF.

V gene TRBV3-1 (or the pseudogene TRBV3-2) combines with J gene TRBJ2-3, with a tentative D call TRBD2 (6 bases). The V gene's germline CDR1 is LGHDT and CDR2 YNNKEL (reference sequence). Trimming left V 4 bases short and J 4 bases short, with 18 bases between. The CDR3 extends over 16 amino acids. This CDR3 is CASSPTLGLISDTQYF. CDR3 nucleotides: TGTGCCAGCAGCCCCACCCTGGGACTTATATCAGATACGCAGTATTTT.

The chain uses TRBV6-7 and TRBJ2-7, with 13 bases matching TRBD2. TRBV6-7 is labeled an ORF, and its function is uncertain. The CDR3 loop spans 17 amino acids. The V gene end was trimmed by 0 bases and the J gene end by 1 base; junction bases not matched to a gene: 3. CDR3 sequence: CASSYSRLAGGSYEQYF. The CDR3 DNA follows: TGTGCCAGCAGTTACTCAAGACTAGCGGGGGGTTCCTACGAGCAGTACTTC.

The rearrangement joins TRBV5-1 to TRBJ2-7; either TRBD1 or TRBD2 may supply D (5 bases each). V was clipped by 4 bases and J by 4 bases, with 15 bases between them. The germline gives CDR1 SGHRS, CDR2 YFSETQ. This CDR3 is built from 14 residues. As DNA, the CDR3 is TGCGCCAGCAGCCTCGACTGGGGCGGGTACGAGCAGTACTTC. It codes for CASSLDWGGYEQYF.

The rearrangement joins TRBV7-2 to TRBJ1-1; D might be TRBD1 (5 bases). CDR1 is SGHTA, CDR2 FQGNSA, per germline. V lost 4 bases and J lost 0, with 9 bases in between. The CDR3 consists of 14 residues. CDR3 in DNA: TGTGCCAGCAGCTCGGGACGGTTGAACACTGAAGCTTTCTTT. As protein: CASSSGRLNTEAFF. The entire variable domain, with the rest obtained from reference TRBV7-2 and TRBJ1-1, is as follows: GAGVSQSPSNKVTEKGKDVELRCDPISGHTALYWYRQSLGQGLEFLIYFQGNSAPDKSGLPSDRFSAERTGGSVSTLTIQRTQQEDSAVYLCASSSGRLNTEAFFGQGTRLTVV.

The rearrangement uses TRBV10-2 and TRBJ1-1, with TRBD1 matching 7 bases. V dropped 7 bases and J dropped 4; count of bases not matched to a gene: 9. Germline CDR1 and CDR2: WSHSY and SAAADI. The CDR3 runs 14 residues. CDR3 loop: CASTTGTEGTEAFF. The CDR3 DNA is TGCGCCAGCACTACCGGGACAGAGGGCACTGAAGCTTTCTTT.

The chain recombines TRBV7-9 with TRBJ2-2; tentative D call: TRBD2 (5 bases). This CDR3 has 14 amino acids. The germline V gene encodes CDR1 SEHNR and CDR2 FQNEAQ (reference sequence). Trimming cost V 6 bases and J 6 bases, with 14 bases left between them. CDR3 protein: CASRGPLRAGELFF. In DNA, the CDR3 is TGTGCCAGCAGAGGACCCCTGAGGGCCGGGGAGCTGTTTTTT.

A few counts support this clone. The gene calls are TRBV6-5 and TRBJ1-1, with D possibly TRBD1 on 5 matching bases. V was cut by 10 bases and J by 4 bases, with 19 bases left in between. CDR3 length: 14 residues. Germline CDR1 reads MNHEY; CDR2 reads SVGAGI. The CDR3 region is CATRQQPPVTEAFF. The CDR3 DNA sequence: TGTGCCACCAGACAGCAACCGCCCGTCACTGAAGCTTTCTTT.

Of note for this clone: The sample carries other DNA sequences with the same CDR3. This chain joins TRBV13 and TRBJ1-1; D is unresolved. V dropped 2 bases and J dropped 5 bases, with 6 bases sitting between them. CDR3 length: 12 amino acids. The germline V gene has CDR1 PRHDT and CDR2 FYEKMQ (reference sequence). Here the CDR3 reads CASSLRGTEAFF. CDR3 nucleotide sequence: TGTGCCAGCAGCTTACGGGGAACTGAAGCTTTCTTT.

This clone appeared a few times. The genes are TRBV4-1 and TRBJ1-5, with TRBD1 matching over 8 bases. The germline gives CDR1 MGHRA, CDR2 YSYEKL. The CDR3 covers 16 residues. Trimming at V came to 1 base and at J to 0 bases, leaving 2 bases not matched to a gene. The CDR3 coding sequence is TGCGCCAGCAGCCAAGGGGACAGGCTTAGCAATCAGCCCCAGCATTTT. This encodes CASSQGDRLSNQPQHF.

The J gene is TRBJ1-2, the V gene TRBV12-3 or TRBV12-4; 9 positions agree with TRBD1. The V gene end was trimmed by 4 bases and the J gene end by 7 bases; junction bases not matched to a gene: 4. CDR3 length: 13 amino acids. CDR3 bases: TGTGCCAGCAGTTCTCGGGACAGGGCTGGCTACACCTTC. Translated: CASSSRDRAGYTF.

J is TRBJ2-1 and V is TRBV2; no firm D call. The CDR3 consists of 14 residues. V lost 4 bases, J lost 1 base, and 8 bases lay in between. Germline lookup yields CDR1 SNHLY and CDR2 FYNNEI. The CDR3 coding sequence is TGTGCCAGCAGTGGGGTGGGATCCTACAATGAGCAGTTCTTC. This translates into CASSGVGSYNEQFF.

The chain links TRBV5-4 to TRBJ1-1; no definite D call. Trimming left V 1 base short and J 0 bases short, with 13 bases between. Germline CDR1 reads SGHNT; CDR2 reads YYREEE (reference sequence). This CDR3 is built from 16 residues. CDR3 sequence (DNA): TGTGCCAGCAGCTTGTCGGGTCTTAGTCTGAACACTGAAGCTTTCTTT. It codes for CASSLSGLSLNTEAFF.

This clone appeared a few times. The J gene is TRBJ1-3, the V gene TRBV6-1; D is ambiguous. This CDR3 has 12 residues. Germline V CDR1 and CDR2: MNHNS, SASEGT. Deletions cut 6 bases from V and 0 bases from J, with 3 bases between. The CDR3: CASRASGNTIYF. The CDR3 DNA reads as TGTGCCAGCAGGGCCTCTGGAAACACCATATATTTT.

V and J are TRBV4-2 and TRBJ2-1; perhaps TRBD2 as D (6 bases). Germline V gives CDR1 LGHNA, CDR2 YNFKEQ. Trimming took off 1 base at V and 8 bases at J, with 18 bases between the two ends. The CDR3 totals 16 residues. In DNA form, the CDR3 reads TGTGCCAGCAGCCAAGCCTGGGGCGGGGTGGTCGATGAGCAGTTCTTC. As protein: CASSQAWGGVVDEQFF.

J is TRBJ1-1 and V is TRBV6-4; possible D gene TRBD1, 5 bases. V lost 6 bases, J lost 9 bases, and 17 bases lay in between. This CDR3 comprises 13 residues. The germline gives CDR1 MRHNA, CDR2 SNTAGT. The CDR3 DNA sequence: TGTGCCAGCAGAGCCTCCACGGGGACGAAAGCTTTCTTT. Protein product: CASRASTGTKAFF.

This sequence joins TRBV5-1 and TRBJ2-5, with TRBD2 as a possible D gene (7 bases). CDR1 is SGHRS and CDR2 is YFSETQ in the germline V gene. The CDR3 is made up of 15 amino acids. V was cut by 2 bases and J by 4 bases, with 15 bases left in between. The CDR3 DNA sequence: TGCGCCAGCAGCTTACGGGGGGACACTCCAGAGACCCAGTACTTC. This codes for CASSLRGDTPETQYF.

This clone was detected once. The chain joins TRBV6-5 to TRBJ2-3; D is perhaps TRBD2 (6 bases). Trimming removed 6 bases at V and 4 bases at J, with 17 bases between. CDR3 size: 15 residues. Per germline, CDR1 MNHEY and CDR2 SVGAGI. The CDR3 DNA sequence: TGTGCCAGCAGGGGGGGTTGGGCTAGCGCAGATACGCAGTATTTT. Amino acids: CASRGGWASADTQYF.

This clone was seen more than once but under ten times. This chain connects TRBV4-3 to TRBJ1-1, with D possibly being TRBD1 (5 bases). This CDR3 is 15 amino acids long. Trimming shortened V by 4 bases and J by 6 bases, and 18 bases separated the two germline ends. Germline V gene data show CDR1 as LGHNA and CDR2 as YSLEER. In nucleotides, the CDR3 is TGCGCCAGCAGCCGGTCACGGCAGGGCCCAGCTGAAGCTTTCTTT. Residues: CASSRSRQGPAEAFF.

The chain uses TRBV19 and TRBJ1-2, with D uncertain. The germline gives CDR1 LNHDA, CDR2 SQIVND (reference sequence). V gave up 7 bases and J gave up 4 bases, with 13 bases separating them. This CDR3 comprises 13 residues. The CDR3 reads CASTSRPAYGYTF. Here the CDR3 DNA reads TGTGCCAGTACCTCCAGGCCTGCCTATGGCTACACCTTC.

The chain is built from TRBV21-1 and TRBJ2-6; TRBD1 reflects the table's D call only, with no check against the DNA. TRBV21-1 corresponds to a pseudogene. The CDR3 consists of 17 residues. The CDR3 nucleotides are TGTGCCAGCAGGATCCGGACAGGTCTGTCTGGGGCCAACGTCCTGACTTTC. Amino acid sequence: CASRIRTGLSGANVLTF.

The chain combines TRBV9 with TRBJ1-1; no definite D call. Trimming pared 1 base from V and 2 bases from J, leaving 6 bases between. The CDR3 is 13 amino acids. Germline CDR1 is SGDLS and CDR2 is YYNGEE. This CDR3 is CASSVKVNTEAFF. CDR3 DNA: TGTGCCAGCAGCGTAAAGGTAAACACTGAAGCTTTCTTT.

The chain is built from TRBV4-2 and TRBJ1-1; D is perhaps TRBD1 (5 bases). The CDR3 extends over 17 amino acids. The V and J ends lost 1 base and 0 bases respectively, with 15 bases between them. Germline loops: CDR1 LGHNA, CDR2 YNFKEQ. CDR3 in DNA: TGTGCCAGCAGCCAAGGGGGGAAATCAAGATTGAACACTGAAGCTTTCTTT. Its protein is CASSQGGKSRLNTEAFF.

In this sample, this clone turned up once. The rearrangement joins TRBV9 to TRBJ2-3, with a possible D match to TRBD1 (6 bases). The germline gives CDR1 SGDLS, CDR2 YYNGEE. The V and J ends lost 4 bases and 4 bases respectively, with 19 bases between them. CDR3 size: 16 residues. The CDR3 nucleotides are TGTGCCAGCAGCCTTTATCAGGGGCTGCCCTCAGATACGCAGTATTTT. Amino acids: CASSLYQGLPSDTQYF. The full variable domain, in which reference TRBV9 and TRBJ2-3 provide the parts outside the CDR3, is DSGVTQTPKHLITATGQRVTLRCSPRSGDLSVYWYQQSLDQGLQFLIQYYNGEERAKGNILERFSAQQFPDLHSELNLSSLELGDSALYFCASSLYQGLPSDTQYFGPGTRLTVL.

This chain connects TRBV6-5 to TRBJ2-7, with 11 bases aligning to TRBD1. Per germline, CDR1 MNHEY and CDR2 SVGAGI. J gave up 6 bases and V 7 bases, and 11 bases lay outside the gene matches. The CDR3 totals 15 residues. CDR3 sequence reads: CASKGAGTGGSEQYF. CDR3 sequence (DNA): TGTGCCAGCAAGGGGGCCGGGACAGGGGGTTCCGAGCAGTACTTC.

The genes are TRBV12-3 or TRBV12-4 and TRBJ1-1, with D unclear. The CDR3 is made up of 11 amino acids. V was clipped by 6 bases and J by 8 bases, with 10 bases between them. CDR3 DNA sequence: TGTGCCAGCAGCAGGACCGTGGAAGCTTTCTTT. It codes for CASSRTVEAFF.

This chain joins TRBV11-2 and TRBJ2-7, with TRBD2 matching over 7 bases. V was pared by 5 bases and J by 6 bases, with 13 bases of the junction left unmatched. CDR1 SGHAT and CDR2 FQNNGV come from the germline V gene. The CDR3 is 15 amino acids. CDR3 bases: TGTGCCAGCAGCACGACTAGCTCGGCAACGGGCGAGCAGTACTTC. The encoded protein is CASSTTSSATGEQYF.